This paragraph covers one T cell receptor (beta chain) sequence. Clinical history as reported by participants underpinned cohort assignment. This specimen comes from a study of blood T cell repertoires in COVID-19. The CDR3 runs 14 residues. Per germline, CDR1 MNHEY and CDR2 SVGAGI. V was pared by 7 bases and J by 4 bases, with 7 bases of the junction left unmatched. Repertoires were generated with immunoSEQ multiplex PCR, while TCRdb's copy carries only in-frame clones and drops some. The repertoire holds some 150,000 clones, with under 90% as singletons. The receptor comes from a woman between 18 and 29 years old who had been exposed to COVID-19. The gene calls are TRBV6-5 and TRBJ1-5; 7 bases are a match to TRBD1. Input material: PBMCs or T cells enriched from blood (not recorded which). The CDR3 sequence: CASIPGQMNQPQHF. CDR3 sequence (DNA): TGTGCCAGCATACCGGGACAGATGAATCAGCCCCAGCATTTT.